Following are 21 T cell receptor beta chains from one sample sequenced in a study of breast tumors, draining lymph nodes, adjacent tissues. TCRdb used MiXCR to reprocess the multiplex PCR reads, holding one entry per CDR3 protein. The sample has about 12,000 distinct CDR3 sequences; 40% to 55% are singletons. Sequenced sample: tumor-adjacent breast tissue. The origin of the receptors is a female donor with breast cancer. Some clones in this sample may be carry-over from other donors' samples.

The chain has TRBV24-1 and TRBJ2-1; TRBD2 agrees at 11 bases. V lost 6 bases, J lost 3 bases, and 6 bases stayed unmatched. The CDR3 totals 16 residues. Looked up from germline, CDR1 is KGHDR and CDR2 is SFDVKD. CDR3 sequence reads: CATSRGGTSGYNEQFF. The CDR3 DNA reads as TGTGCCACCAGTAGGGGAGGGACTAGCGGCTACAATGAGCAGTTCTTC.

This clonotype was observed a handful of times. V and J are TRBV7-3 and TRBJ1-6; D might be TRBD1 (5 bases). Between the trimmed V and J ends, which lost 6 bases and 4 bases, there was a span of 10 bases. CDR3 size: 14 residues. Germline CDR1 SGHTA, CDR2 FQGTGA. This CDR3 reads CASSRGRYNSPLHF. The DNA of the CDR3 is TGTGCCAGCAGTAGGGGACGGTATAATTCACCCCTCCACTTT.

This clonotype has only a few counts. This chain joins TRBV20-1 and TRBJ2-2, with TRBD2 matching 9 bases. Trimming took 0 bases from V and 1 from J; bases not matched to a gene: 3. This CDR3 has 16 amino acids. CDR1 is DFQATT and CDR2 is SNEGSKA in the germline V gene (reference sequence). CDR3 in DNA: TGCAGTGCTAGAGATCGAGCGGGGGGGAACACCGGGGAGCTGTTTTTT. This sequence encodes CSARDRAGGNTGELFF.

The chain couples TRBV7-3 to TRBJ2-2; perhaps TRBD2 as D (6 bases). V was pared by 4 bases and J by 7 bases, with 10 bases between. Germline CDR1 SGHTA, CDR2 FQGTGA. CDR3 size: 13 residues. CDR3 nucleotides: TGTGCCAGCAGCTCGGGAGTTTACGGGGAGCTGTTTTTT. Amino acids: CASSSGVYGELFF.

The CDR3 nucleotides are TGTGCCATCAGTGAGGTTGTAGTACCGAACACCGGGGAGCTGTTTTTT. Residues: CAISEVVVPNTGELFF. The rearrangement joins TRBV10-3 to TRBJ2-2; D not certain. The CDR3 length is 16 residues. Trimming cost V 2 bases and J 0 bases, with 10 bases left between them. Germline-derived CDR1 and CDR2 are ENHRY and SYGVKD.

The chain couples TRBV11-2 to TRBJ2-3; D might be TRBD2 (6 bases). V lost 1 base to trimming and J lost 0 bases, with 11 bases between them. CDR3 length: 16 residues. The germline CDR1 and CDR2 sequences are SGHAT and FQNNGV. In DNA, the CDR3 is TGTGCCAGCAGCTTAGGCGGGGTCACTAGCACAGATACGCAGTATTTT. Its translation is CASSLGGVTSTDTQYF.

CDR3 bases: TGTGCCAGTATACAATGGTTGGGAGAACATCAGCCCCAGCATTTT. This translates into CASIQWLGEHQPQHF. The V gene is TRBV19, the J gene TRBJ1-5, with D uncertain. Per the germline V gene, CDR1 is LNHDA and CDR2 is SQIVND (reference sequence). V dropped 7 bases and J dropped 5 bases, with 18 bases sitting between them. The CDR3 runs 15 residues.

A note on this clonotype: Its ends do not fully match the called genes, so a read error is possible. The gene calls are TRBV7-8 and TRBJ1-6; TRBD1 aligns across 9 bases. The germline V gene has CDR1 SGHVS and CDR2 FQNEAQ. The CDR3 extends over 13 amino acids. Here the CDR3 reads CASSLGQGSPLRF. The CDR3 coding sequence is TGTGCCAGCAGCTTGGGACAGGGTTCACCCCTCCGCTTT.

The rearrangement uses TRBV2 and TRBJ2-3; D uncertain. In germline, CDR1 is SNHLY, CDR2 FYNNEI. This CDR3 is built from 14 residues. V was cut by 6 bases and J by 3 bases, with 13 bases left in between. The CDR3 loop reads CASRRLVYTDTQYF. The CDR3 DNA reads as TGTGCCAGCAGGAGACTCGTTTATACAGATACGCAGTATTTT.

V is TRBV15 and J is TRBJ2-3; the match to TRBD2 covers 12 bases. The CDR3 sequence is 16 residues long. The germline CDR1 and CDR2 sequences are LNHNV and YYDKDF (reference sequence). Unmatched junction bases numbered 1, after V lost 3 bases and J lost 0 bases. CDR3 in DNA: TGTGCCACCAGCAGTGGGACTAGCGGGAGCACAGATACGCAGTATTTT. It specifies CATSSGTSGSTDTQYF.

This clonotype has ten or more counts. The chain uses TRBV12-3 or TRBV12-4 and TRBJ2-2; D is possibly TRBD1 (5 bases). The ends were cut back, 5 bases at V and 5 bases at J, with 6 bases in the middle. The length of the CDR3 is 12 residues. This CDR3 reads CASSAGTGELFF. DNA for the CDR3: TGTGCCAGCAGTGCAGGGACCGGGGAGCTGTTTTTT.

About this clonotype: Just one base apart from a much larger clone, this may be a read error. V is TRBV5-8 and J is TRBJ2-2; 10 positions match TRBD2. With 9 bases clipped from V and 4 bases from J, the junction kept 6 bases outside the gene matches. The CDR3 covers 14 residues. Per germline, CDR1 SGHTS and CDR2 YDEGEE. The CDR3, as DNA: TGTGCCACCCTAGCGGGAGCGACCACCGGGGAGCTGTTTTTT. This codes for CATLAGATTGELFF.

The chain recombines TRBV6-5 with TRBJ1-2; no firm D call. Germline CDR1 and CDR2: MNHEY and SVGAGI. V gave up 7 bases and J gave up 4 bases, with 16 bases separating them. The CDR3 extends over 14 amino acids. The CDR3 DNA reads TGTGCCAGCATCCGGACGGCCATTGGCTATGGCTACACCTTC. Residues: CASIRTAIGYGYTF.

For this clonotype: A read error is possible here, since a much larger clone lies one base away. The chain carries TRBV7-2 and TRBJ2-7; 8 bases agree with TRBD2. The CDR3 has 15 amino acids. The germline V gene has CDR1 SGHTA and CDR2 FQGNSA. The CDR3 sequence: CASSMYSGASYEQHF. CDR3 DNA: TGTGCCAGCAGCATGTATAGCGGGGCTTCCTACGAGCAGCACTTC.

The rearrangement uses TRBV3-1 and TRBJ1-1, with 7 bases that match TRBD1. The CDR3 extends over 17 amino acids. The germline CDR1 and CDR2 sequences are LGHDT and YNNKEL (reference sequence). Trimming took 0 bases from V and 0 from J; bases not matched to a gene: 7. CDR3 loop: CASSQEKGGQLNTEAFF. CDR3 DNA sequence: TGTGCCAGCAGCCAAGAAAAGGGGGGACAGTTGAACACTGAAGCTTTCTTT.

This clonotype was picked up many times. The rearrangement uses TRBV11-2 and TRBJ2-1; D might be TRBD2 (6 bases). V lost 1 base and J 0 bases, leaving 13 bases between the germline ends. The CDR3 is 17 amino acids. Germline V gives CDR1 SGHAT, CDR2 FQNNGV. The CDR3, as DNA: TGTGCCAGCAGCTTAGGGGGACTTTCGAGCTCCTACAATGAGCAGTTCTTC. Protein product: CASSLGGLSSSYNEQFF.

A word on this clonotype: A much larger clone is a single base away; this may be a read error. The chain employs TRBV29-1 and TRBJ1-2, with TRBD1 as a possible D gene (5 bases). Germline CDR1 is SQVTM and CDR2 is ANQGSEA. The CDR3 totals 10 residues. In nucleotides, the CDR3 is TGCAGCGTTTGGGGCCACGGCTACGCCTTC. Amino acids: CSVWGHGYAF.

In this sample, this clonotype turned up many times. The chain combines TRBV11-2 with TRBJ1-4; 7 bases map to TRBD1. This CDR3 spans 13 amino acids. V was pared by 5 bases and J by 5 bases, with 2 bases of the junction left unmatched. Germline values: CDR1 SGHAT, CDR2 FQNNGV. CDR3: CASSRDRNEKLFF. CDR3 DNA: TGTGCCAGCAGCCGGGACAGAAATGAAAAACTGTTTTTT. The full variable domain, in which reference TRBV11-2 and TRBJ1-4 provide the parts outside the CDR3, is EAGVAQSPRYKIIEKRQSVAFWCNPISGHATLYWYQQILGQGPKLLIQFQNNGVVDDSQLPKDRFSAERLKGVDSTLKIQPAKLEDSAVYLCASSRDRNEKLFFGSGTQLSVL.

The V call is TRBV9, the J call TRBJ2-1, with D possibly TRBD1 on 6 matching bases. V shed 4 bases and J shed 2 bases, with 13 bases lying between them. This CDR3 has 15 residues. Germline V gene sequence: CDR1 SGDLS, CDR2 YYNGEE. The DNA of the CDR3 is TGTGCCAGCAGCCCACAGGGAAACACCTACAATGAGCAGTTCTTC. Translated: CASSPQGNTYNEQFF.

To note about this clonotype: A read error may produce the germline difference seen at one junction end. This sequence joins TRBV9 and TRBJ1-5; D is unclear. Per germline, CDR1 SGDLS and CDR2 YYNGEE. The CDR3 spans 14 residues. CDR3: CASSADSVNHSQNF. The CDR3 nucleotides are TGTGCCAGCAGCGCCGATAGCGTCAATCACTCCCAGAATTTT.

By share, this clonotype counts as medium-sized. This chain uses TRBV9 with TRBJ2-2, with D unresolved. CDR3 length: 12 residues. Looked up from germline, CDR1 is SGDLS and CDR2 is YYNGEE. V was pared by 2 bases and J by 8 bases, with 7 bases between. The CDR3 protein is CASSVGSGELFF. The CDR3 region has the DNA TGTGCCAGCAGCGTCGGAAGTGGGGAGCTGTTTTTT.